Each of the 25 T cell receptor beta chains below was sequenced from the same sample in a study of T cell repertoires in cytomegalovirus infection. Via MiXCR, TCRdb re-called the reads, giving one row per CDR3 protein. The table lists some 940,000 distinct CDR3 sequences, approximately 31% of them singletons, with over 12% in the top ten. Their antigens are not known. The sequences come from cultured CD8+ T cells from PBMCs, collected from culture after CMV antigen stimulation. The source of these receptors is a human donor in good health (CMV status not recorded). Some clones in this sample may be carry-over from other donors' samples.

V usage is TRBV15 and J usage is TRBJ1-2, with D uncertain. The CDR3 spans 14 residues. Germline CDR1 reads LNHNV; CDR2 reads YYDKDF (reference sequence). The V end was cut by 6 bases, the J end by 2 bases, with 13 bases between. The CDR3 here is CATSNQEINYGYTF. Here the CDR3 DNA reads TGTGCCACCAGTAACCAGGAGATCAACTATGGCTACACCTTC.

This clonotype was seen at least ten times. The V call is TRBV7-2, the J call TRBJ2-1; tentative D call: TRBD1 (5 bases). The CDR3 is made up of 11 amino acids. The V gene's germline CDR1 is SGHTA and CDR2 FQGNSA. Between the trimmed V and J ends, which lost 7 bases and 12 bases, there was a span of 13 bases. In DNA, the CDR3 is TGTGCCAGCACTGGGGCAGGGCGGCAGTTCTTC. The encoded protein is CASTGAGRQFF.

Many counts were recorded for this clonotype. The V and J genes are TRBV7-9 and TRBJ2-3; a possible D gene is TRBD2 (6 bases). The CDR3 loop spans 17 amino acids. Trimming took off 0 bases at V and 2 bases at J, with 15 bases between the two ends. Germline V gene lookup returns CDR1 SEHNR and CDR2 FQNEAQ (reference sequence). CDR3 sequence reads: CASSLAWDLPSTDTQYF. CDR3 in DNA: TGTGCCAGCAGCTTAGCCTGGGACTTACCTTCCACAGATACGCAGTATTTT.

V gene TRBV6-2 or TRBV6-3 combines with J gene TRBJ2-1, with a tentative D call TRBD1 (6 bases). The V end lost 10 bases, the J end lost 5 bases, and 12 bases lay between the germline ends. The CDR3 is 12 amino acids. Germline lookup yields CDR1 MNHEY and CDR2 SVGEGT. This CDR3 is CATGTLHNEQFF. The CDR3 DNA sequence: TGTGCCACCGGGACACTCCACAATGAGCAGTTCTTC.

This clonotype has a handful of counts. The chain recombines TRBV4-2 with TRBJ1-1; 9 bases are shared with TRBD1. The J segment lost 1 base and the V segment lost 4 bases, leaving 10 bases of the junction unmatched. The CDR3 totals 17 residues. Germline assignment: CDR1 LGHNA and CDR2 YNFKEQ. CDR3 DNA sequence: TGTGCCAGCAGCCTTCTCCCGGGACAGGGAACGAACACTGAAGCTTTCTTT. It yields the protein CASSLLPGQGTNTEAFF.

The genes are TRBV2 and TRBJ1-4; D not resolved. With 2 bases removed from V and 0 bases from J, the gap between germline ends came to 4 bases. CDR3 length: 14 amino acids. Germline CDR1 SNHLY, CDR2 FYNNEI. CDR3: CASSEKATNEKLFF. The CDR3 DNA is TGTGCCAGCAGTGAAAAAGCAACTAATGAAAAACTGTTTTTT.

In its sample, this clonotype was seen many times. This chain connects TRBV2 to TRBJ1-5; 8 positions agree with TRBD1. This CDR3 is 14 amino acids long. Trimming removed 4 bases from V and 6 bases from J; junction bases left unmatched: 5. Germline lookup yields CDR1 SNHLY and CDR2 FYNNEI. The CDR3 sequence is CASSGQGASQPQHF. CDR3 sequence (DNA): TGTGCCAGCAGTGGGCAGGGGGCCAGTCAGCCCCAGCATTTT.

There are a few counts of this clonotype. This chain connects TRBV19 to TRBJ1-6, with D unclear. Germline CDR1 reads LNHDA; CDR2 reads SQIVND (reference sequence). Trimming left V 2 bases short and J 7 bases short, with 12 bases between. The CDR3 spans 15 residues. The DNA of the CDR3 is TGTGCCAGTAGTATAAAACGCGTCAGCAATTCACCCCTCCACTTT. Residues: CASSIKRVSNSPLHF.

J is TRBJ1-1 and V is TRBV5-4; 8 positions match TRBD1. V shed 5 bases and J 5 bases; nucleotides not matched to a gene: 11. In germline, CDR1 is SGHNT, CDR2 YYREEE (reference sequence). The CDR3 is 15 residues long. This CDR3 reads CASRFSVQGGTEAFF. In nucleotides, the CDR3 is TGTGCCAGCAGGTTCAGCGTACAGGGGGGAACTGAAGCTTTCTTT.

The chain links TRBV11-3 to TRBJ2-7, with D perhaps being TRBD1 or TRBD2 (5 bases each). Germline CDR1 reads SGHNT; CDR2 reads YENEEA. This CDR3 is 13 amino acids long. Trimming stripped 5 bases from V and 3 bases from J, with 11 bases between. DNA for the CDR3: TGTGCCAGCAGCGGGTGGGACGGCTACGAGCAGTACTTC. It yields the protein CASSGWDGYEQYF.

The CDR3 DNA reads as TGTGCCAGCAGTTTAGTTTCGGAGAGCACAGATACGCAGTATTTT. The encoded protein is CASSLVSESTDTQYF. V usage is TRBV28 and J usage is TRBJ2-3; D is ambiguous. There are 15 residues in the CDR3. Germline V gene data show CDR1 as MDHEN and CDR2 as SYDVKM. V was trimmed by 2 bases and J by 0 bases, leaving 9 bases between them.

V is TRBV12-5 and J is TRBJ2-5, with 7 bases matching TRBD2. The germline CDR1 and CDR2 sequences are LGHNT and FRNRAP. Trimming removed 1 base from V and 4 bases from J; junction bases left unmatched: 9. This CDR3 comprises 16 residues. CDR3 in DNA: TGTGCTAGTGGTTTGGACCTCTTGGGGGGGTTAGAGACCCAGTACTTC. Protein: CASGLDLLGGLETQYF.

The V gene is TRBV27, the J gene TRBJ2-5, with 15 bases fitting TRBD2. The CDR3 extends over 15 amino acids. The germline V gene encodes CDR1 MNHEY and CDR2 SMNVEV (reference sequence). J lost 2 bases, V lost 8 bases, and 3 bases had no gene match. CDR3 region: CASGTSGGKQETQYF. The CDR3 region has the DNA TGTGCCAGCGGGACTAGCGGGGGGAAACAAGAGACCCAGTACTTC.

The CDR3 sequence is CASSAPGSGYEQYF. DNA of the CDR3: TGTGCCAGCAGTGCACCCGGCAGCGGATACGAGCAGTACTTC. The rearrangement links TRBV6-5 to TRBJ2-7, with TRBD2 as a possible D gene (5 bases). The V end lost 5 bases, the J end lost 4 bases, and 15 bases lay between the germline ends. Germline V lookup: CDR1 MNHEY, CDR2 SVGAGI. The CDR3 loop spans 14 amino acids.

This clonotype was observed once. The V call is TRBV4-1, the J call TRBJ2-1, with D tentatively TRBD1 or TRBD2 (7 bases each). The V gene's germline CDR1 is MGHRA and CDR2 YSYEKL. V lost 3 bases to trimming and J lost 1 base, with 25 bases between them. The CDR3 totals 20 residues. The CDR3: CASSQTGGRGVRGSYNEQFF. The CDR3 region has the DNA TGCGCCAGCAGCCAGACGGGAGGCAGGGGGGTAAGAGGTTCCTACAATGAGCAGTTCTTC.

This chain links TRBV6-5 with TRBJ1-4; D is possibly TRBD1 (5 bases). Germline CDR1 and CDR2: MNHEY and SVGAGI. CDR3 length equals 15 residues. V was clipped by 2 bases and J by 8 bases, with 15 bases between them. The CDR3 sequence is CASSYNQGRKEKLFF. The CDR3 nucleotides are TGTGCCAGCAGTTACAATCAGGGTCGGAAGGAAAAACTGTTTTTT.

To note about this clonotype: The CDR3 end shows no conserved phenylalanine or tryptophan, and so a read error is likely. This sequence joins TRBV7-9 and TRBJ2-1; D is possibly TRBD1 or TRBD2 (5 bases each). The germline V and J ends were trimmed by 2 bases and 8 bases, with 13 bases remaining between them. The CDR3 extends over 14 amino acids. Germline values: CDR1 SEHNR, CDR2 FQNEAQ (reference sequence). CDR3 sequence: CASSLPLGDYEQFI. Written as DNA, the CDR3 is TGTGCCAGCAGCTTACCCTTGGGGGATTATGAGCAGTTCATC.

Remarks on this clonotype: One base away lies a much larger clone, so this may be a sequencing read error. The chain recombines TRBV7-4 with TRBJ1-1; 7 nucleotides agree with TRBD1. The germline gives CDR1 SGHVT, CDR2 SQSDAQ. The CDR3 runs to 15 residues. CDR3: CASSPGTDLNTETFF. DNA of the CDR3: TGTGCCAGCAGCCCAGGGACAGATTTGAACACTGAAACTTTCTTT.

CDR3 amino acids: CASSTWDPEDSPLHF. In DNA, the CDR3 is TGTGCCAGCAGCACCTGGGACCCGGAGGATTCACCCCTCCACTTT. The chain links TRBV7-6 to TRBJ1-6; maybe TRBD1 (5 bases). Trimming took 5 bases from V and 8 from J, leaving 16 bases between them. Germline V gene data show CDR1 as SGHVS and CDR2 as FNYEAQ. The CDR3 sequence is 15 residues long. Full variable domain (rest looked up from reference TRBV7-6 and TRBJ1-6): GAGVSQSPRYKVTKRGQDVALRCDPISGHVSLYWYRQALGQGPEFLTYFNYEAQQDKSGLPNDRFSAERPEGSISTLTIQRTEQRDSAMYRCASSTWDPEDSPLHFGNGTRLTVT.

The chain couples TRBV19 to TRBJ1-4, with unresolved D. Germline CDR1 LNHDA, CDR2 SQIVND (reference sequence). This CDR3 contains 13 residues. V was trimmed by 4 bases and J by 7 bases, leaving 10 bases between them. The CDR3 sequence is CASSTRMVEKLFF. The CDR3 nucleotides are TGTGCCAGTAGTACAAGAATGGTTGAAAAACTGTTTTTT.

This clonotype was counted ten times or more. The V gene is TRBV7-8, the J gene TRBJ2-5, with TRBD2 matching over 10 bases. The CDR3 has 15 amino acids. The V gene end was trimmed by 3 bases and the J gene end by 2 bases; junction bases not matched to a gene: 3. CDR1 SGHVS and CDR2 FQNEAQ come from the germline V gene. CDR3 protein: CASSFGLAEQETQYF. The CDR3 nucleotides are TGTGCCAGCAGCTTCGGACTAGCGGAGCAAGAGACCCAGTACTTC.

The rearrangement joins TRBV9 to TRBJ2-5; D call uncertain. The CDR3 has 14 amino acids. CDR1 and CDR2 from the germline V gene are SGDLS and YYNGEE. V was trimmed by 0 bases and J by 0 bases, leaving 6 bases between them. The CDR3 sequence: CASSVGQNQETQYF. CDR3 bases: TGTGCCAGCAGCGTAGGTCAGAACCAAGAGACCCAGTACTTC.

The table lists this clonotype with a few counts. This chain's CDR3 is CASSYSTSNYGYTF. For the CDR3, the DNA is TGTGCCAGCAGTTACTCGACTTCTAACTATGGCTACACCTTC. The chain carries TRBV6-2 or TRBV6-3 and TRBJ1-2, with D unclear. The V end was cut by 0 bases, the J end by 0 bases, with 5 bases between. The CDR3 consists of 14 residues. Germline V lookup: CDR1 MNHEY, CDR2 SVGEGT.

This clonotype was seen more than once but under ten times. This chain uses TRBV7-9 with TRBJ2-2; 9 nucleotides align to TRBD1. CDR1 and CDR2 (germline): SEHNR, FQNEAQ (reference sequence). V lost 5 bases to trimming and J lost 0 bases; unmatched junction nucleotides: 10. The CDR3 has 18 residues. This chain's CDR3 is CASSPPTGTGTNTGELFF. In DNA, the CDR3 is TGTGCCAGCAGCCCTCCAACCGGGACAGGGACGAACACCGGGGAGCTGTTTTTT.

This clonotype was seen just once. This sequence joins TRBV9 and TRBJ1-6, with 8 nucleotides matching TRBD1. The trim removed 0 bases at V and 5 bases at J, leaving 1 base unmatched. The CDR3 covers 15 residues. Germline assignment: CDR1 SGDLS and CDR2 YYNGEE. CDR3 DNA: TGTGCCAGCAGCGTAGGGGACAGGAATAATTCACCCCTCCACTTT. It codes for CASSVGDRNNSPLHF.